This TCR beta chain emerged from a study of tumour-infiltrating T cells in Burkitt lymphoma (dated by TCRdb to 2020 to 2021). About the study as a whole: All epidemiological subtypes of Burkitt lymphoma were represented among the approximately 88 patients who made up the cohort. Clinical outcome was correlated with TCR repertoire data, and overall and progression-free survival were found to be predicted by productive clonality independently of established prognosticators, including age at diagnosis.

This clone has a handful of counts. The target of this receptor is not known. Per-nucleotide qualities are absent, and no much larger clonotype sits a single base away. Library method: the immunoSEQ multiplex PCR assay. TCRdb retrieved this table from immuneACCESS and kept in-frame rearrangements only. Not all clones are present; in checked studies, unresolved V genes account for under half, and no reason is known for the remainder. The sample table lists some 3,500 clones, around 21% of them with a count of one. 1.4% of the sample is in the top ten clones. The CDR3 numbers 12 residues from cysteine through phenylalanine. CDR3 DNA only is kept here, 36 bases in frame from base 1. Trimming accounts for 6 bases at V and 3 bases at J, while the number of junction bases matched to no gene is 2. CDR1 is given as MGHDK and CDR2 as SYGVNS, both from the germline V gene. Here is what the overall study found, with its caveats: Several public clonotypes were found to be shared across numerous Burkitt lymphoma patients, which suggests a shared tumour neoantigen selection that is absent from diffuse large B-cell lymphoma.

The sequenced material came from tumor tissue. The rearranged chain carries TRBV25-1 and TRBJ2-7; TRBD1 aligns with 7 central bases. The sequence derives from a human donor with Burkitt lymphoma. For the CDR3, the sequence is CASRQGSYEQYF. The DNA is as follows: TGTGCCAGCAGACAGGGGAGCTACGAGCAGTACTTC.